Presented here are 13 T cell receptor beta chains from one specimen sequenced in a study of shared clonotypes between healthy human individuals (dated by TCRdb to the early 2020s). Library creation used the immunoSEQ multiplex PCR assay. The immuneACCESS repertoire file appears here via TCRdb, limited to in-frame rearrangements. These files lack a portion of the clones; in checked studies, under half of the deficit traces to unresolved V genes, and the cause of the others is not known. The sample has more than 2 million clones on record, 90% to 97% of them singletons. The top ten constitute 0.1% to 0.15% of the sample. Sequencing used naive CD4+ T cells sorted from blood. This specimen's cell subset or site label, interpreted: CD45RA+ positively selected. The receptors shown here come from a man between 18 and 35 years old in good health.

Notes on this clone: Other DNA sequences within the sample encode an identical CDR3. The CDR3 DNA reads TGTGCCAGCAGTTTTGGAGCTAGCACAGATACGCAGTATTTT. Translated: CASSFGASTDTQYF. This sequence joins TRBV6-6 and TRBJ2-3; D ambiguous. Deletions cut 4 bases from V and 0 bases from J, with 8 bases between. The CDR3 runs to 14 residues. CDR1 and CDR2 (germline): MNHNY, SVGAGI (reference sequence).

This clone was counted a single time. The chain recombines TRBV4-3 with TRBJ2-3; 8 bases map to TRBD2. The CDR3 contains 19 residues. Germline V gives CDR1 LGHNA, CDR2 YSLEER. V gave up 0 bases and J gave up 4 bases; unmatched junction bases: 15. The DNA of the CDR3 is TGCGCCAGCAGCCAAGATTCTCTACAGCAGCGGGAGCCCCCAGATACGCAGTATTTT. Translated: CASSQDSLQQREPPDTQYF.

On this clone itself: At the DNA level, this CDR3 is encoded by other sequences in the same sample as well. As DNA, the CDR3 is TGTGCCAGCAGCCTGCGACCGGCCTACGAGCAGTACTTC. As protein: CASSLRPAYEQYF. V is TRBV7-2 and J is TRBJ2-7; D uncertain. This CDR3 has 13 amino acids. The ends were cut back, 5 bases at V and 2 bases at J, with 10 bases in the middle. CDR1 and CDR2 from the germline V gene are SGHTA and FQGNSA.

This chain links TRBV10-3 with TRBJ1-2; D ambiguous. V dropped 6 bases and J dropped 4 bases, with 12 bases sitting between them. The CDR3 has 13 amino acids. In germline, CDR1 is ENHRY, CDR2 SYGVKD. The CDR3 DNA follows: TGTGCCATCAGCCCGGGCCGAAGCTATGGCTACACCTTC. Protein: CAISPGRSYGYTF.

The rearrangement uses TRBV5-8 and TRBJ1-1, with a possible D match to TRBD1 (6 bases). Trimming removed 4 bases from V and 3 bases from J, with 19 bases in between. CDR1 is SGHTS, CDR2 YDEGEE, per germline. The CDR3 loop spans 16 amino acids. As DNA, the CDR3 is TGTGCCAGCAGCCCGGGGGTCAGGGGATTTGACACTGAAGCTTTCTTT. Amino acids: CASSPGVRGFDTEAFF.

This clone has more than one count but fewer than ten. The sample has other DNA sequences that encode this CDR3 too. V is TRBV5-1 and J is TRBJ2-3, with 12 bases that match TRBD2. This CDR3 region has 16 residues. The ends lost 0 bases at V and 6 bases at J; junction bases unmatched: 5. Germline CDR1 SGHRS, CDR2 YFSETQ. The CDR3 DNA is TGCGCCAGCAGCTTGGTACTAGCGGGGGGAACGGATACGCAGTATTTT. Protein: CASSLVLAGGTDTQYF.

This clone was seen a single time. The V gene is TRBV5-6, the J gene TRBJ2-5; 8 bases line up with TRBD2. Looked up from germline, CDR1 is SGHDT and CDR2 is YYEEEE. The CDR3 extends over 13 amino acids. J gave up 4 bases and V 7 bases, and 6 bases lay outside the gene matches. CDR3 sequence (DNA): TGTGCCAGCCGCGTTAGCGGGGCAGAGACCCAGTACTTC. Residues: CASRVSGAETQYF.

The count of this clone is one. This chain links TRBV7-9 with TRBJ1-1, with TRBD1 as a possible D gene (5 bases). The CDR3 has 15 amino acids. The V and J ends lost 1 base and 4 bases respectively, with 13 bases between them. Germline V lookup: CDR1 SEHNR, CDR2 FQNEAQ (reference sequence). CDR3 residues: CASSLDAGELTEAFF. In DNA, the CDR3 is TGTGCCAGCAGCTTAGACGCGGGGGAGCTCACTGAAGCTTTCTTT.

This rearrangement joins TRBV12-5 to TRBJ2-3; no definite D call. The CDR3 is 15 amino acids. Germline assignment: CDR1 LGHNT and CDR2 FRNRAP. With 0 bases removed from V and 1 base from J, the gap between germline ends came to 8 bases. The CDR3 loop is CASGLVVGGTDTQYF. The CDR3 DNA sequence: TGTGCTAGTGGTTTGGTGGTGGGCGGCACAGATACGCAGTATTTT.

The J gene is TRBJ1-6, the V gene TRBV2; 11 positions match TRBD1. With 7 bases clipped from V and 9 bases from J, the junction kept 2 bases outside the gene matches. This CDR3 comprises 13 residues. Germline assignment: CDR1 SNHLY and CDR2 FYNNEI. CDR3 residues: CASTGQGGSPLHF. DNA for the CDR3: TGTGCCAGCACGGGACAGGGGGGTTCACCCCTCCACTTT. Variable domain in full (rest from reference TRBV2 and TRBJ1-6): EPEVTQTPSHQVTQMGQEVILRCVPISNHLYFYWYRQILGQKVEFLVSFYNNEISEKSEIFDDQFSVERPDGSNFTLKIRSTKLEDSAMYFCASTGQGGSPLHFGNGTRLTVT.

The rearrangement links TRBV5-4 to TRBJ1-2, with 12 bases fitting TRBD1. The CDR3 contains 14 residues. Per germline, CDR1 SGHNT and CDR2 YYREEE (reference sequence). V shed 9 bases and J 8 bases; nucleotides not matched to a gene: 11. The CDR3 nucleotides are TGTGCCACCATTATGGGACAGGGGGCCAAAGGCTACACCTTC. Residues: CATIMGQGAKGYTF.

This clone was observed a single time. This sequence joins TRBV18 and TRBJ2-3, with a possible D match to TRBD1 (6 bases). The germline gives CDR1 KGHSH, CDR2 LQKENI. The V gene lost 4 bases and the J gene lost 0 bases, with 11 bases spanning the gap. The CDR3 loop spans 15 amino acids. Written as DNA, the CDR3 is TGTGCCAGCTCACAAGGACAGATTAGCACAGATACGCAGTATTTT. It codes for CASSQGQISTDTQYF.

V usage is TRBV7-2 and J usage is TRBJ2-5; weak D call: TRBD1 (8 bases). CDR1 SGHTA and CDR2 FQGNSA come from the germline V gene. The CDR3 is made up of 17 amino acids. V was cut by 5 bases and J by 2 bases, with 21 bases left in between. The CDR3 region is CASSPNQDREGQETQYF. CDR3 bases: TGTGCCAGCAGCCCAAACCAGGACAGGGAGGGTCAAGAGACCCAGTACTTC.